This is a list of T cell receptor beta chains from one sample in a study of OX40 agonist ivuxolimab in advanced cancers. Assay: immunoSEQ multiplex PCR; the TCRdb copy retains only in-frame clones and omits some. The data show 25,000 to 30,000 clones, under 80% seen once. This specimen consisted of CD4+ or CD8+ T cells sorted from blood, obtained in a trial of the OX40 agonist ivuxolimab. Receptor source: an adult with an advanced solid tumor such as melanoma, head and neck, liver or kidney cancer. Both conserved end residues are part of each CDR3. D genes are given only for firm matches. Size is stated for part of the rows, as once, few or many counts, or as a class when the clone is expanded.

clone size	V gene	D gene	J gene	CDR3 DNA	CDR3 protein
.	TRBV10-1	.	TRBJ2-7	TGCGCCAGCAGTGAGTGGAGCGGGTGCGTCGAGCAGTACTTC	CASSEWSGCVEQYF
few	TRBV7-9	.	TRBJ2-7	TGTGCCAGCAGCGAGGACTACGAGCAGTACTTC	CASSEDYEQYF
.	TRBV5-1	TRBD1	TRBJ2-7	TGCGCCAGCAGCTTATGGACAGGGGTGAACGAGCAGTACTTC	CASSLWTGVNEQYF
.	TRBV13	.	TRBJ2-4	TGTGCCAGCAGCTCCCAGGGGGCCAAAAACATTCAGTACTTC	CASSSQGAKNIQYF
many	TRBV7-6	.	TRBJ1-1	TGTGCCAGCAGCTTAGGGCAGGAAAACACTGAAGCTTTCTTT	CASSLGQENTEAFF
.	TRBV6-5	.	TRBJ1-6	TGTGCCAGCAGTTACGAGAGCTTCTATAATTCACCCCTCCACTTT	CASSYESFYNSPLHF
.	TRBV5-6	.	TRBJ2-5	TGTGCCAGCAGCTTGGGAGGACACCTACAAGAGACCCAGTACTTC	CASSLGGHLQETQYF
many	TRBV2	TRBD1	TRBJ1-6	TGTGCCAGCAGTACCGGGACAGGGAGTTCACCCCTCCACTTT	CASSTGTGSSPLHF
once	TRBV9	TRBD2	TRBJ2-1	TGTGCCAGCACCCCCGTTAGCGGGACCCTTAATGAGCAGTTCTTC	CASTPVSGTLNEQFF
.	TRBV28	.	TRBJ1-1	TGTGCCAGCAGTTTATTTGCAGGGAACACTGAAGCTTTCTTT	CASSLFAGNTEAFF
.	TRBV5-1	TRBD2	TRBJ2-1	TGCGCCAGCAGAAGGAGAGCGGGAACCGGTTACAATGAGCAGTTCTTC	CASRRRAGTGYNEQFF
.	TRBV2	.	TRBJ1-2	TGTGCCAGCGGGGACACCATAGGGTATGGCTACACCTTC	CASGDTIGYGYTF
.	TRBV6-1	TRBD2	TRBJ2-7	TGTGCCAGCAGCGAACTAGCGGGAGGCTCCTACGAGCAGTACTTC	CASSELAGGSYEQYF
.	TRBV11-2	.	TRBJ2-7	TGTGCCAGCAGCCTAGACTACGAGCAGTACTTC	CASSLDYEQYF
.	TRBV7-6	.	TRBJ2-2	TGTGCCAGCAGCATGGGACAGAACACCGGGGAGCTGTTTTTT	CASSMGQNTGELFF
.	TRBV5-8	.	TRBJ2-1	TGTGCCAGCAGCGCGGACGGAAGCTCCTACAATGAGCAGTTCTTC	CASSADGSSYNEQFF
.	TRBV2	.	TRBJ2-4	TGTGCCAGCAGTTGGACAGTACTAGCCAAAAACATTCAGTACTTC	CASSWTVLAKNIQYF
few	TRBV2	.	TRBJ2-1	TGTGCCAGCAGTGACTCGGGGCTAGCGACGGTCAATGAGCAGTTCTTC	CASSDSGLATVNEQFF
.	TRBV28	.	TRBJ2-1	TGTGCCAGCACCCGATGGGGCCAGTCTGGTGAGCAGTTCTTC	CASTRWGQSGEQFF
once	TRBV28	.	TRBJ2-3	TGTGCCAGCAGTCCTGCTGTGACATCCTGGCTCCGGGATACGCAGTATTTT	CASSPAVTSWLRDTQYF
.	TRBV28	TRBD1	TRBJ1-5	TGTGCCAGCAGTCAGGGGGGGTACCCGTATCAGCCCCAGCATTTT	CASSQGGYPYQPQHF
.	TRBV29-1	TRBD1	TRBJ2-1	TGCAGCGTTCAAACGGGACAGAGCTCCTACAATGAGCAGTTCTTC	CSVQTGQSSYNEQFF
.	TRBV28	TRBD1	TRBJ2-1	TGTGCCAGCAGTTTAGCCAGGGGGCTCAATGAGCAGTTCTTC	CASSLARGLNEQFF
.	TRBV27	.	TRBJ2-7	TGTGCCAGCAGTTTGTACCCGTCCTACGAGCAGTACTTC	CASSLYPSYEQYF
.	TRBV27	TRBD1	TRBJ2-7	TGTGCCAGCAGTTTAATTTCGGGGGACAGGTCCTACGAGCAGTACTTC	CASSLISGDRSYEQYF
.	TRBV15	.	TRBJ2-6	TGTGCCACCAGCAGAGAAAGCTCTGGGGCCAACGTCCTGACTTTC	CATSRESSGANVLTF
.	TRBV29-1	.	TRBJ2-1	TGCAGCGTTGATAAAGGGATCGTCCAGTTCTTC	CSVDKGIVQFF
.	TRBV4-1	.	TRBJ2-7	TGCGCCAGCAGCCAAGTCCCAGGGGCCAACGAGCAGTACTTC	CASSQVPGANEQYF
.	TRBV29-1	.	TRBJ2-2	TGCAGCGTTGAAGATCCTGACAGAGACTACACCGGGGAGCTGTTTTTT	CSVEDPDRDYTGELFF
.	TRBV5-1	TRBD2	TRBJ2-1	TGCGCCAGCAGCGTCAGCGGGAGCCAGTACAATGAGCAGTTCTTC	CASSVSGSQYNEQFF
.	TRBV28	TRBD1	TRBJ2-5	TGTGCCAGCAGCCTTACATACGGGACAGGGAGGGAGACCCAGTACTTC	CASSLTYGTGRETQYF
.	TRBV5-6	.	TRBJ2-4	TGTGCCAGCAGCTTGGGGTCTGCGGCAGACAAAAACATTCAGTACTTC	CASSLGSAADKNIQYF